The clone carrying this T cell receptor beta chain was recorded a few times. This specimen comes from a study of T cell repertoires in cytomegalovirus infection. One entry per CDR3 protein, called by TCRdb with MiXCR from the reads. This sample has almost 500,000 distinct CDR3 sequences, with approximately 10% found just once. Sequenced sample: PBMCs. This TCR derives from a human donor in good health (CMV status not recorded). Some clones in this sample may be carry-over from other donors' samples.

Here the CDR3 reads CASSRTSGGFYEQYF. The CDR3 DNA sequence: TGTGCCAGCAGCCGGACTAGCGGGGGGTTCTACGAGCAGTACTTC. The chain employs TRBV9 and TRBJ2-7; 14 bases map to TRBD2. This CDR3 has 15 residues. Trimming at V came to 4 bases and at J to 3 bases, leaving 3 bases not matched to a gene. Per germline, CDR1 SGDLS and CDR2 YYNGEE.